Each of the 5 T cell receptor beta chains below was sequenced from the same sample in a study of technical replicates of blood from a few donors. TCRdb keeps only in-frame clones here, not all; method: immunoSEQ multiplex PCR. The table has 45,000 to 60,000 clones, about 82% seen once. The sample taken for sequencing was PBMCs. These receptors all stem from a human donor in good health. Some clones in this sample may be carry-over from other donors' samples.

This sequence joins TRBV5-1 and TRBJ2-2; 9 positions match TRBD2. The CDR3 sequence is 16 residues long. Germline V gives CDR1 SGHRS, CDR2 YFSETQ. With 0 bases clipped from V and 6 bases from J, the junction kept 6 bases outside the gene matches. The DNA for the CDR3 is TGCGCCAGCAGCTTGGTCCCTAGCGGGGTATCCGGGGAGCTGTTTTTT. Protein product: CASSLVPSGVSGELFF.

The rearrangement uses TRBV10-3 and TRBJ2-3; 8 nucleotides align to TRBD1. The V gene's germline CDR1 is ENHRY and CDR2 SYGVKD. The CDR3 contains 15 residues. J was trimmed by 1 base and V by 6 bases; bases with no gene match: 6. The chain's CDR3 is CAISEQGVGTDTQYF. The CDR3 DNA sequence: TGTGCCATCAGCGAACAGGGGGTAGGCACAGATACGCAGTATTTT.

The chain is built from TRBV18 and TRBJ2-7; TRBD1 matches at 7 bases. The length of the CDR3 is 15 residues. The V and J ends lost 1 base and 2 bases, in that order; junction bases with no gene match: 5. Germline assignment: CDR1 KGHSH and CDR2 LQKENI. The CDR3 nucleotides read TGTGCCAGCTCACCACGCGGACAGGAACCCTACGAGCAGTACTTC. Its translation is CASSPRGQEPYEQYF.

This clone was detected only once. V gene TRBV4-3 combines with J gene TRBJ2-5; TRBD2 aligns across 7 bases. Germline V gives CDR1 LGHNA, CDR2 YSLEER. J lost 7 bases, V lost 0 bases, and 14 bases had no gene match. The CDR3 is 17 residues long. The CDR3 region has the DNA TGCGCCAGCAGCCAAGATGCGGGCGGGGGAGCCCCCCGGACCCAGTACTTC. Translation: CASSQDAGGGAPRTQYF.

The V and J genes are TRBV4-1 and TRBJ1-1; D call uncertain. Germline values: CDR1 MGHRA, CDR2 YSYEKL. Trimming removed 1 base from V and 0 bases from J, with 9 bases in between. The CDR3 is 15 amino acids. CDR3 sequence (DNA): TGCGCCAGCAGCCAAGTTCTGGCAATGAACACTGAAGCTTTCTTT. This translates into CASSQVLAMNTEAFF.